One sample yielded the 2 T cell receptor beta chains listed below, sequenced in a study of T cell responses to AZD1222 COVID-19 vaccine. Produced via immunoSEQ multiplex PCR; TCRdb's table is partial and in-frame only. Among around 150,000 clones, approximately 80% were seen once, and the ten largest hold approximately 4%. Specimen: peripheral blood, collected on day 0 of AZD1222 vaccination. These receptor sequences come from an adult in good health.

The chain couples TRBV24-1 to TRBJ1-2, with TRBD1 as a possible D gene (6 bases). The CDR3 runs 13 residues. V was trimmed by 4 bases and J by 4 bases, leaving 9 bases between them. From germline, CDR1 is KGHDR and CDR2 SFDVKD. The CDR3 DNA reads as TGTGCCACCAGTGAAACAGGGTTCTATGGCTACACCTTC. It is translated as CATSETGFYGYTF.

The CDR3 region is CASSSPGGAYNEQFF. Written as DNA, the CDR3 is TGTGCCAGCAGTTCACCCGGGGGGGCATACAATGAGCAGTTCTTC. The J gene is TRBJ2-1, the V gene TRBV7-9; 8 bases fit TRBD2. The CDR3 extends over 15 amino acids. The ends lost 6 bases at V and 4 bases at J; junction bases unmatched: 8. Germline V gives CDR1 SEHNR, CDR2 FQNEAQ (reference sequence).